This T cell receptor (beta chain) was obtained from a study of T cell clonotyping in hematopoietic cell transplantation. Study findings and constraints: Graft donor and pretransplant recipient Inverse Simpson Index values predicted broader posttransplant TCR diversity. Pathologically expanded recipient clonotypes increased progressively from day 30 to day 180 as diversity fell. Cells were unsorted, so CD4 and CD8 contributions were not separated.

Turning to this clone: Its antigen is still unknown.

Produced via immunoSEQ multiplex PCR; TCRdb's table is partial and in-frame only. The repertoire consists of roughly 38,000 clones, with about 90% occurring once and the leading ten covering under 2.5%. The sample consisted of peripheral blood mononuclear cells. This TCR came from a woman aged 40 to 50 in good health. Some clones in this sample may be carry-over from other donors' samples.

The chain's CDR3 is CASSRTSTSRPYEQYF. CDR3 coding DNA: TGCGCCAGCAGCCGTACCTCCACTAGCAGGCCCTACGAGCAGTACTTC. The chain has TRBV5-1 and TRBJ2-7; D possibly corresponds to TRBD2 (6 bases). The CDR3 loop spans 16 amino acids. The V gene's germline CDR1 is SGHRS and CDR2 YFSETQ. The V and J ends lost 4 bases and 2 bases respectively, with 19 bases between them.